This TCR beta chain was recorded in a study of PD-L1 blockade in urothelial cancer. Study-wide background: A median blood sample held approximately 150,000 T cells and approximately 80,000 unique TCRs.

Produced via immunoSEQ multiplex PCR; TCRdb's table is partial and in-frame only. Of under 90,000 clones in the sample, around nine tenths are singletons; the top ten hold 8% to 9.5%. Trimming shortened V by 11 bases and J by 0 bases, and 11 bases separated the two germline ends. The germline CDR1 and CDR2 sequences are MNHNS and SASEGT. The CDR3 runs 13 residues. The sequence was collected from a man in his 60s with urothelial cancer. The chain has TRBV6-1 and TRBJ1-3; D perhaps matches TRBD1 (5 bases). The starting material was PBMCs, obtained around atezolizumab (anti-PD-L1) treatment. CDR3 sequence: CAGQTASGNTIYF. The CDR3 DNA reads TGTGCCGGCCAGACAGCCTCTGGAAACACCATATATTTT.